This T cell receptor beta chain was sequenced for a study of T cell responses to AZD1222 COVID-19 vaccine. Whole-study context: Whether given at about 4 or about 12 weeks, second doses were pooled. Study conclusions and caveats: Repertoire samples came only from after the peak T cell response. Along spike, vaccine-associated CD4 TCRs were found throughout, with dominance at 160-218 and 743-854.

This clone was counted a single time. What it binds is not known. TCRdb keeps only in-frame clones here, not all; method: immunoSEQ multiplex PCR. Altogether about 120,000 clones are present, around nine tenths being singletons, with the ten largest covering approximately 9.6%. This CDR3 is 15 amino acids long. Germline V lookup: CDR1 LNHNV, CDR2 YYDKDF (reference sequence). V was pared by 0 bases and J by 1 base, with 9 bases between. This sequence joins TRBV15 and TRBJ1-1; no clear D. The sequence was obtained from an adult in good health. Here the sequenced sample was peripheral blood, taken on day 0 of AZD1222 vaccination. The chain's CDR3 is CATSRDKKSNTEAFF. As DNA, the CDR3 is TGTGCCACCAGCAGAGATAAAAAGTCGAACACTGAAGCTTTCTTT.